The source of this TCR beta chain is a study of shared clonotypes between healthy human individuals. The CDR3 covers 18 residues. Trimming removed 1 base from V and 2 bases from J, with 16 bases in between. Per germline, CDR1 SGHNT and CDR2 YYREEE (reference sequence). Repertoires were generated with immunoSEQ multiplex PCR, while TCRdb's copy carries only in-frame clones and drops some. This sample has 2.5 million or so clones, with 90% to 95% found just once. This clonotype was sampled from a man between 18 and 29 years old in good health. Sequencing was done on a sample of naive CD4+ T cells sorted from blood. Subset: CD45RA+ positively selected. The chain uses TRBV5-4 and TRBJ2-6, with D possibly being TRBD2 (6 bases). As DNA, the CDR3 is TGTGCCAGCAGCTTGAGTTCCAGGAGGAGGGCTGGGGCCAACGTCCTGACTTTC. This translates into CASSLSSRRRAGANVLTF.